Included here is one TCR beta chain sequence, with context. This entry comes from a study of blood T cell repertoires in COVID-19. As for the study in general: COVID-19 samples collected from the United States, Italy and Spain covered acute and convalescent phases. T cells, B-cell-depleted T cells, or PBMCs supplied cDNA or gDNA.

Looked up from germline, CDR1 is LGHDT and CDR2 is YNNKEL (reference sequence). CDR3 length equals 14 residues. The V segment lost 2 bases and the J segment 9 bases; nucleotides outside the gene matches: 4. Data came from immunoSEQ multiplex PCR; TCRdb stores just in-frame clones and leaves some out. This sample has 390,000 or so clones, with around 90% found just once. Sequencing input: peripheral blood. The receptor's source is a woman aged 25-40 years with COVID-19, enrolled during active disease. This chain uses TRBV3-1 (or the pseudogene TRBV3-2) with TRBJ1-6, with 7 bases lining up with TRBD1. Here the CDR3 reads CASSQTGVGSPLHF. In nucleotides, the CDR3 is TGTGCCAGCAGCCAAACAGGGGTCGGTTCACCCCTCCACTTT.